This T cell receptor (beta chain) was retrieved from a study of blood T cell repertoires in COVID-19. Overall study: Researchers got acute and convalescent COVID-19 samples from the United States, Italy and Spain.

This clone was seen a handful of times. Assay used: immunoSEQ multiplex PCR; TCRdb lists only in-frame clones, some missing. The profile shows about 48,000 clones, roughly 80% of them singletons. Losses at the gene ends were 8 bases for V and 8 bases for J; bases not matched to a gene: 17. CDR1 and CDR2 (germline): LNHDA, SQIVND (reference sequence). This CDR3 spans 15 amino acids. The sequenced material came from peripheral blood. The chain carries TRBV19 and TRBJ1-2; 7 bases align to TRBD1. The clonotype comes from a man aged 40-49 years with acute or convalescent COVID-19. The CDR3: CASRFYRQGVGGYTF. CDR3 DNA sequence: TGTGCCAGTCGATTCTATCGACAGGGAGTAGGGGGCTACACCTTC.